This T cell receptor (beta chain) originates from a study of chemoradiotherapy in HPV16-positive cancers. Study results and caveats: The functional HPV-specific definition rests on just a couple of HPV16-positive patients. Non-HPV-specific T cells did not expand in tumors during treatment, whereas candidate HPV-specific clones and E7-related motifs did.

Using immunoSEQ multiplex PCR, the repertoire was profiled, and TCRdb retains in-frame clones only, with some absent. The sample consists of approximately 20,000 clones, around 90% of them appearing once. Remarks on this clone: Its antigen is as yet unknown.

Source: blood, taken from a patient who underwent chemoradiotherapy. This clonotype was obtained from a human donor with HPV-associated anogenital cancer.

CDR3 sequence reads: CASSQGNSNQPQHF. The CDR3 DNA follows: TGTGCCAGTAGCCAGGGAAATAGCAATCAGCCCCAGCATTTT. The chain combines TRBV19 with TRBJ1-5, with D perhaps matching TRBD1 (5 bases). Germline V gene data show CDR1 as LNHDA and CDR2 as SQIVND (reference sequence). The CDR3 is 14 residues long. V lost 6 bases to trimming and J lost 0 bases, with 9 bases between them. Complete variable domain (other parts from reference TRBV19 and TRBJ1-5): DGGITQSPKYLFRKEGQNVTLSCEQNLNHDAMYWYRQDPGQGLRLIYYSQIVNDFQKGDIAEGYSVSREKKESFPLTVTSAQKNPTAFYLCASSQGNSNQPQHFGDGTRLSIL.